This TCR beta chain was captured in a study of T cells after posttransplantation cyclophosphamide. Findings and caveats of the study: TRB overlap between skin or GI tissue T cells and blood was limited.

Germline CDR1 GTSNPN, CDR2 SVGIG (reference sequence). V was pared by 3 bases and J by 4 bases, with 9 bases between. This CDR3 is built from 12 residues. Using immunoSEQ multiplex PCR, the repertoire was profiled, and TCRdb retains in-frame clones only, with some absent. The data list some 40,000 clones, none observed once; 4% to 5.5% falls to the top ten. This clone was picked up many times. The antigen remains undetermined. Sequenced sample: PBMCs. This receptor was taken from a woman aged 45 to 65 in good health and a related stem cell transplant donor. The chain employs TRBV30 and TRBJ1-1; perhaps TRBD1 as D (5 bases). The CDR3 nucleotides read TGTGCCTGGAGGGGGGGGACCACTGAAGCTTTCTTT. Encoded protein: CAWRGGTTEAFF.